This TCR beta chain was found in a study of T-cell reconstitution after alpha-beta-depleted transplantation in children. The TCRbeta library was prepared with unique molecular identifiers. TCRdb fed the PCR reads into MiXCR, producing one record per CDR3 protein. The data contain about half a million distinct CDR3 sequences, under 15% of them singletons. This clonotype was seen more than once but under ten times. This CDR3 spans 16 amino acids. Per the germline V gene, CDR1 is ENHRY and CDR2 is SYGVKD. The V end was cut by 3 bases, the J end by 1 base, with 13 bases between. The J gene is TRBJ2-1, the V gene TRBV10-3; possibly TRBD1 for D (5 bases). The sample was PBMCs from the stem cell graft donor, taken from the stem cell graft. The clonotype was recovered from a human donor who donated a stem cell graft to a child with combined immunodeficiency. The DNA for the CDR3 is TGTGCCATCAGTGAATCTGGCAGGGAATCCTACAATGAGCAGTTCTTC. Translating it yields CAISESGRESYNEQFF.